This T cell receptor (beta chain) was profiled in a study of blood T cell repertoires in COVID-19. The wider study: Sites across the United States, Italy and Spain contributed samples from acute and convalescent COVID-19. PBMCs, B-cell-depleted T cells, or T cells were the source of the cDNA or gDNA that made up the material.

Authors' data handling: Nucleated cell number was recorded as an estimate derived from reference gene primer amplification. The repertoire was sequenced with immunoSEQ multiplex PCR; TCRdb's copy has only in-frame clones and lacks some. V, J and clone size were drawn from that table, and D and trimming were deduced from the DNA. The table has roughly 69,000 clones, about nine tenths seen once. The CDR3 has 13 residues. CDR1 and CDR2 from the germline V gene are SGHAT and FQNNGV. The V and J ends lost 3 bases and 6 bases respectively, with 9 bases between them. This clonotype originated in a man aged 50-59 years with active COVID-19. The rearrangement joins TRBV11-2 to TRBJ2-1, with D possibly matching TRBD1 (5 bases). The source material was peripheral blood. The CDR3 nucleotides are TGTGCCAGCAGCTTGGGGCTTGTCAATGAGCAGTTCTTC. Its protein is CASSLGLVNEQFF.